This passage covers 9 T cell receptor beta chains from one sample sequenced in a study of blood T cell repertoires in COVID-19. Clones were read by immunoSEQ multiplex PCR, and TCRdb kept only the in-frame ones, dropping some. Among roughly 180,000 clones, roughly 88% were seen once, and the ten largest hold around 8.6%. The sequencing sample was made of PBMCs or T cells enriched from blood (not recorded which). The source of these receptors is a woman under 40 who had recovered from COVID-19.

This clone has just a few counts. The chain employs TRBV19 and TRBJ1-4; D is possibly TRBD1 (5 bases). The V gene lost 6 bases and the J gene lost 5 bases, with 19 bases spanning the gap. Germline values: CDR1 LNHDA, CDR2 SQIVND (reference sequence). The CDR3 extends over 16 amino acids. In DNA form, the CDR3 reads TGTGCCAGTAGAGTTAATAGTGGACACCGGAATGAAAAACTGTTTTTT. It is translated as CASRVNSGHRNEKLFF. The full variable domain, completed using reference TRBV19 and TRBJ1-4, is DGGITQSPKYLFRKEGQNVTLSCEQNLNHDAMYWYRQDPGQGLRLIYYSQIVNDFQKGDIAEGYSVSREKKESFPLTVTSAQKNPTAFYLCASRVNSGHRNEKLFFGSGTQLSVL.

This clone was detected only a few times. The chain links TRBV24-1 to TRBJ2-2, with 10 bases that match TRBD1. The germline gives CDR1 KGHDR, CDR2 SFDVKD. This CDR3 comprises 16 residues. The J segment lost 4 bases and the V segment lost 7 bases, leaving 8 bases of the junction unmatched. The CDR3 spells CATSEEGQGSTGELFF. CDR3 in DNA: TGTGCCACCAGCGAAGAGGGACAGGGGTCCACCGGGGAGCTGTTTTTT.

The table lists this clone with a count of one. The chain is built from TRBV19 and TRBJ2-7, with no clear D. Germline V lookup: CDR1 LNHDA, CDR2 SQIVND (reference sequence). The CDR3 loop spans 11 amino acids. V was pared by 3 bases and J by 5 bases, with 5 bases between. DNA of the CDR3: TGTGCCAGTAGTATCCGGGACGAGCAGTACTTC. Its protein product is CASSIRDEQYF.

The chain carries TRBV28 and TRBJ1-2; D is perhaps TRBD1 (6 bases). The length of the CDR3 is 14 residues. Germline CDR1 and CDR2: MDHEN and SYDVKM. The ends were cut back, 7 bases at V and 6 bases at J, with 18 bases in the middle. DNA for the CDR3: TGTGCCAGCATCCCCCGGGACACGGAGAATGGCTACACCTTC. It translates to CASIPRDTENGYTF.

The chain uses TRBV2 and TRBJ1-5; 9 bases match TRBD1. The germline V gene encodes CDR1 SNHLY and CDR2 FYNNEI. The CDR3 covers 14 residues. V lost 6 bases, J lost 4 bases, and 4 bases stayed unmatched. The CDR3 spells CASRAGTGNQPQHF. The CDR3, as DNA: TGTGCCAGCAGAGCCGGGACAGGGAATCAGCCCCAGCATTTT.

V gene TRBV2 combines with J gene TRBJ2-7; D gene ambiguous. The CDR3 has 11 amino acids. V was trimmed by 6 bases and J by 4 bases, leaving 7 bases between them. Per germline, CDR1 SNHLY and CDR2 FYNNEI. The CDR3 DNA is TGTGCCAGCAGGCAGAATTACGAGCAGTACTTC. It is translated as CASRQNYEQYF.

The DNA for the CDR3 is TGTGCCACCAGCGGGGGACTAGCGGGACTTTACGAGCAGTACTTC. Protein sequence: CATSGGLAGLYEQYF. The V call is TRBV15, the J call TRBJ2-7, with TRBD2 identical over 13 bases. CDR3 size: 15 residues. The germline V gene has CDR1 LNHNV and CDR2 YYDKDF (reference sequence). V lost 5 bases to trimming and J lost 4 bases; unmatched junction nucleotides: 5.

The chain couples TRBV5-8 to TRBJ2-1; D unclear. CDR3 length equals 11 residues. Germline values: CDR1 SGHTS, CDR2 YDEGEE. V was shortened by 4 bases and J by 12 bases, with 11 bases between the two germline ends. The CDR3: CASSPPRGQFF. CDR3 coding DNA: TGTGCCAGCAGCCCCCCCCGCGGGCAGTTCTTC.

CDR3 bases: TGTGCCAGTAGTATCCGAGGGCTAGCGGGAGGAGGCCAAGAGACCCAGTACTTC. Translated, it gives CASSIRGLAGGGQETQYF. The chain uses TRBV19 and TRBJ2-5; 11 positions match TRBD2. The length of the CDR3 is 18 residues. After removal of 3 bases from V and 1 base from J, the junction contained 10 bases not matched to a gene. Germline CDR1 is LNHDA and CDR2 is SQIVND (reference sequence).